One and the same sample provided the 2 T cell receptor beta chains below, sequenced in a study of blood T cell repertoires in COVID-19. The method was immunoSEQ multiplex PCR; TCRdb's version includes in-frame clones alone and lacks a portion of them. The data show roughly 70,000 clones, about 90% seen once. Sequencing was done on a sample of peripheral blood. These TCRs come from a woman of 80 years or more with active COVID-19.

The chain links TRBV18 to TRBJ1-1; D is possibly TRBD1 (5 bases). Germline lookup yields CDR1 KGHSH and CDR2 LQKENI. The CDR3 spans 15 residues. Trimming left V 1 base short and J 4 bases short, with 13 bases between. In nucleotides, the CDR3 is TGTGCCAGCTCACCACGGGGAGGGGACGGCACTGAAGCTTTCTTT. It yields the protein CASSPRGGDGTEAFF.

The chain is built from TRBV11-2 and TRBJ2-2, with D maybe TRBD1 (6 bases). Trimming left V 3 bases short and J 6 bases short, with 11 bases between. Germline V gene lookup returns CDR1 SGHAT and CDR2 FQNNGV. This CDR3 contains 14 residues. CDR3 amino acids: CASSFWGRAGELFF. DNA for the CDR3: TGTGCCAGCAGCTTTTGGGGGCGCGCCGGGGAGCTGTTTTTT.